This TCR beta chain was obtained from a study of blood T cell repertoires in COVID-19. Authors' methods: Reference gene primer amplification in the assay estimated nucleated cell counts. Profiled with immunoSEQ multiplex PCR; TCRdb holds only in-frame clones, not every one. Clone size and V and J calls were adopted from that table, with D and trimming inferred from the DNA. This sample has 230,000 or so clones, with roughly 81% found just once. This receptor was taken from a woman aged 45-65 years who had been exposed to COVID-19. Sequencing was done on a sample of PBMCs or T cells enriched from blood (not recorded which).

The CDR3 sequence is CASSESTGGRGPYEQYF. CDR3 nucleotides: TGCGCCAGCAGTGAGTCGACCGGGGGGCGGGGGCCTTACGAGCAGTACTTC. The rearrangement uses TRBV10-2 and TRBJ2-7, with D possibly matching TRBD2 (7 bases). Trimming pared 0 bases from V and 4 bases from J, leaving 19 bases between. In germline, CDR1 is WSHSY, CDR2 SAAADI. The CDR3 has 17 amino acids.